These 30 T cell receptor beta chains were sequenced from one sample in a study of cytomegalovirus exposure and HLA in healthy donors. PCR employed 60 Vbeta and 13 Jbeta primers. The method was immunoSEQ multiplex PCR; TCRdb's version includes in-frame clones alone and lacks a portion of them. The sample gives 80,000 to 100,000 clones, 79% of which show up once; around 3.5% is in the top ten. Sequences were obtained from PBMCs. All receptors come from a male donor in good health and CMV-seropositive.

V is TRBV5-6 and J is TRBJ2-1; 10 nucleotides match TRBD2. Germline CDR1 reads SGHDT; CDR2 reads YYEEEE. Trimming removed 3 bases from V and 2 bases from J; junction bases left unmatched: 5. The CDR3 is 16 residues long. The CDR3 here is CASSSRLAGTYNEQFF. CDR3 nucleotide sequence: TGTGCCAGCAGCTCCCGACTAGCGGGTACCTACAATGAGCAGTTCTTC.

The V call is TRBV11-3, the J call TRBJ1-5; D is undetermined. Trimming removed 5 bases at V and 4 bases at J, with 9 bases between. The CDR3 has 13 amino acids. Germline CDR1 SGHNT, CDR2 YENEEA. The CDR3 sequence is CASSRGLNQPQHF. The CDR3, as DNA: TGTGCCAGCAGCCGCGGTCTGAATCAGCCCCAGCATTTT.

The CDR3 nucleotides are TGTGCCAGCAAGGGGTACGGTGAAAAACTGTTTTTT. Amino acid sequence: CASKGYGEKLFF. This chain uses TRBV2 with TRBJ1-4; D might be TRBD1 (5 bases). Trimming took off 7 bases at V and 7 bases at J, with 10 bases between the two ends. This CDR3 region has 12 residues. Germline V gene sequence: CDR1 SNHLY, CDR2 FYNNEI. Using reference TRBV2 and TRBJ1-4 for the parts outside the CDR3, the full variable domain is EPEVTQTPSHQVTQMGQEVILRCVPISNHLYFYWYRQILGQKVEFLVSFYNNEISEKSEIFDDQFSVERPDGSNFTLKIRSTKLEDSAMYFCASKGYGEKLFFGSGTQLSVL.

The chain uses TRBV18 and TRBJ2-5; TRBD1 matches at 9 bases. J was trimmed by 4 bases and V by 3 bases; bases with no gene match: 0. Germline-derived CDR1 and CDR2 are KGHSH and LQKENI. CDR3 length equals 13 residues. CDR3 DNA: TGTGCCAGCTCACCGGGACAGGGAGAGACCCAGTACTTC. It translates to CASSPGQGETQYF.

The CDR3 DNA follows: TGCGCCAGCAGGAGGACTAGCGGGACCTACGAGCAGTACTTC. As protein: CASRRTSGTYEQYF. This sequence joins TRBV5-1 and TRBJ2-7; TRBD2 agrees at 12 bases. V was pared by 5 bases and J by 2 bases, with 2 bases of the junction left unmatched. The CDR3 runs 14 residues. Germline V gene data show CDR1 as SGHRS and CDR2 as YFSETQ.

The chain couples TRBV27 to TRBJ1-6; D might be TRBD1 (6 bases). Germline CDR1 MNHEY, CDR2 SMNVEV (reference sequence). The ends were cut back, 11 bases at V and 14 bases at J, with 28 bases in the middle. CDR3 size: 15 residues. This CDR3 is CAPSTNRASQWTLHF. CDR3 bases: TGTGCCCCCTCCACTAACAGGGCCAGCCAATGGACCCTCCACTTT.

On this clone: The junction shows a germline mismatch at one end, possibly a read error. This chain uses TRBV4-2 with TRBJ2-5; D might be TRBD2 (5 bases). CDR1 and CDR2 (germline): LGHNA, YNFKEQ. This CDR3 is built from 17 residues. For the CDR3, the DNA is TGTGTCAGCAGCCAAGATTCGCCTAGCAGCTTTCTGGAGACCCAGTACTTC. This codes for CVSSQDSPSSFLETQYF.

V is TRBV7-3 and J is TRBJ2-6; D possibly corresponds to TRBD2 (5 bases). The CDR3 sequence is 16 residues long. Trimming shortened V by 1 base and J by 4 bases, and 11 bases separated the two germline ends. Germline V gives CDR1 SGHTA, CDR2 FQGTGA. The CDR3 nucleotides read TGTGCCAGCAGCTTAAGGGGTGTAGCGGGGGCCAACGTCCTGACTTTC. It encodes CASSLRGVAGANVLTF. Drawing the rest from reference TRBV7-3 and TRBJ2-6, the complete variable domain is GAGVSQTPSNKVTEKGKYVELRCDPISGHTALYWYRQSLGQGPEFLIYFQGTGAADDSGLPNDRFFAVRPEGSVSTLKIQRTERGDSAVYLCASSLRGVAGANVLTFGAGSRLTVL.

The V gene is TRBV25-1, the J gene TRBJ2-1; D is ambiguous. V lost 5 bases, J lost 3 bases, and 11 bases lay in between. The length of the CDR3 is 14 residues. CDR1 and CDR2 from the germline V gene are MGHDK and SYGVNS. CDR3 DNA sequence: TGTGCCAGCAGTTTAAGTCTCGGCTACAATGAGCAGTTCTTC. Translating it yields CASSLSLGYNEQFF. The variable domain in full, with the rest retrieved from reference TRBV25-1 and TRBJ2-1, is EADIYQTPRYLVIGTGKKITLECSQTMGHDKMYWYQQDPGMELHLIHYSYGVNSTEKGDLSSESTVSRIRTEHFPLTLESARPSHTSQYLCASSLSLGYNEQFFGPGTRLTVL.

The chain has TRBV15 and TRBJ1-3; a possible D gene is TRBD1 (5 bases). Looked up from germline, CDR1 is LNHNV and CDR2 is YYDKDF (reference sequence). The ends were cut back, 0 bases at V and 4 bases at J, with 10 bases in the middle. This CDR3 region has 15 residues. In DNA, the CDR3 is TGTGCCACCAGCAGAGACAGGGCTACGGGAAACACCATATATTTT. Translated, it gives CATSRDRATGNTIYF.

V and J are TRBV6-5 and TRBJ1-2; a possible D gene is TRBD1 (6 bases). Germline CDR1 reads MNHEY; CDR2 reads SVGAGI. The CDR3 runs 14 residues. V was trimmed by 4 bases and J by 4 bases, leaving 13 bases between them. The CDR3 here is CASSLETGTYGYTF. Here the CDR3 DNA reads TGTGCCAGCAGTTTAGAAACAGGGACCTATGGCTACACCTTC.

The chain links TRBV19 to TRBJ1-1, with D perhaps matching TRBD1 (6 bases). This CDR3 has 15 residues. V lost 7 bases to trimming and J lost 4 bases, with 19 bases between them. Germline V gene data show CDR1 as LNHDA and CDR2 as SQIVND (reference sequence). The CDR3 is CASKKATETGTEAFF. The CDR3 nucleotides read TGTGCCAGTAAAAAGGCGACCGAGACAGGCACTGAAGCTTTCTTT.

The chain is built from TRBV29-1 and TRBJ1-5; 7 bases fit TRBD1. Losses at the gene ends were 6 bases for V and 0 bases for J; bases not matched to a gene: 5. Germline V gene sequence: CDR1 SQVTM, CDR2 ANQGSEA. This CDR3 has 14 amino acids. CDR3 nucleotide sequence: TGCAGCGTAGCAACAGGGGATAGCAATCAGCCCCAGCATTTT. It encodes CSVATGDSNQPQHF.

V gene TRBV7-8 combines with J gene TRBJ1-1, with a possible D match to TRBD1 (6 bases). This CDR3 contains 15 residues. The V end was cut by 4 bases, the J end by 3 bases, with 15 bases between. CDR1 is SGHVS and CDR2 is FQNEAQ in the germline V gene. Here the CDR3 reads CASSSMMTGYTEAFF. The CDR3, as DNA: TGTGCCAGCAGCTCGATGATGACAGGTTACACTGAAGCTTTCTTT.

V and J are TRBV30 and TRBJ1-6, with 7 bases that match TRBD1. The V segment lost 4 bases and the J segment 1 base; nucleotides outside the gene matches: 7. Germline lookup yields CDR1 GTSNPN and CDR2 SVGIG (reference sequence). The CDR3 length is 16 residues. CDR3 in DNA: TGTGCCTGGAAGGGGGCCGAGAGGTCCTATAATTCACCCCTCCACTTT. Its protein is CAWKGAERSYNSPLHF.

The CDR3 region is CASSIFGTIADTQYF. CDR3 DNA sequence: TGTGCCAGTAGTATATTTGGGACTATCGCAGATACGCAGTATTTT. The gene calls are TRBV19 and TRBJ2-3; TRBD2 agrees at 7 bases. The CDR3 is 15 amino acids. V trimming: 2 bases; J trimming: 4 bases; junction bases outside the gene matches: 6. The germline gives CDR1 LNHDA, CDR2 SQIVND (reference sequence). Full variable domain (remainder filled in from reference TRBV19 and TRBJ2-3): DGGITQSPKYLFRKEGQNVTLSCEQNLNHDAMYWYRQDPGQGLRLIYYSQIVNDFQKGDIAEGYSVSREKKESFPLTVTSAQKNPTAFYLCASSIFGTIADTQYFGPGTRLTVL.

The rearrangement uses TRBV7-3 and TRBJ2-2; a possible D gene is TRBD1 (6 bases). Trimming removed 5 bases from V and 6 bases from J, with 7 bases in between. The CDR3 has 12 residues. Germline lookup yields CDR1 SGHTA and CDR2 FQGTGA. The CDR3, as DNA: TGTGCCAGCAGCCCAGGGGCCGGGGAGCTGTTTTTT. As protein: CASSPGAGELFF.

V usage is TRBV30 and J usage is TRBJ2-1; 8 bases are a match to TRBD2. Germline CDR1 and CDR2: GTSNPN and SVGIG (reference sequence). V lost 2 bases, J lost 9 bases, and 6 bases stayed unmatched. This CDR3 region has 13 residues. The chain's CDR3 is CAWSPGGNVEQFF. The CDR3 DNA reads as TGTGCCTGGAGTCCGGGGGGGAATGTTGAGCAGTTCTTC.

The chain uses TRBV19 and TRBJ2-7; TRBD1 aligns across 9 bases. With 3 bases clipped from V and 6 bases from J, the junction kept 6 bases outside the gene matches. The germline V gene encodes CDR1 LNHDA and CDR2 SQIVND (reference sequence). This CDR3 region has 14 residues. The CDR3 reads CASSMGQGYGEQYF. The DNA of the CDR3 is TGTGCCAGTAGTATGGGACAGGGTTATGGCGAGCAGTACTTC.

This chain links TRBV7-2 with TRBJ1-1; TRBD1 aligns across 8 bases. The CDR3 has 13 residues. The J segment lost 12 bases and the V segment lost 0 bases, leaving 6 bases of the junction unmatched. CDR1 and CDR2 from the germline V gene are SGHTA and FQGNSA. The CDR3 spells CASSLAAGGASFF. CDR3 nucleotide sequence: TGTGCCAGCAGCTTAGCGGCAGGGGGCGCGTCTTTCTTT.

This rearrangement joins TRBV2 to TRBJ1-2; D is ambiguous. Germline CDR1 is SNHLY and CDR2 is FYNNEI. Trimming took 8 bases from V and 5 from J, leaving 15 bases between them. The CDR3 loop spans 13 amino acids. CDR3 protein: CASATQVAYGYTF. The CDR3 bases are TGTGCCAGCGCTACGCAGGTCGCTTATGGCTACACCTTC.

The chain links TRBV4-1 to TRBJ1-4; D is possibly TRBD1 (6 bases). The CDR3 is 14 residues long. Between the trimmed V and J ends, which lost 4 bases and 7 bases, there was a span of 13 bases. CDR1 and CDR2 (germline): MGHRA, YSYEKL. CDR3 protein: CASSLNRVGEKLFF. CDR3 sequence (DNA): TGCGCCAGCAGCCTTAACAGGGTGGGTGAAAAACTGTTTTTT.

The chain employs TRBV5-1 and TRBJ1-6, with 7 bases lining up with TRBD1. Germline CDR1 and CDR2: SGHRS and YFSETQ. CDR3 length equals 19 residues. V was pared by 4 bases and J by 1 base, with 14 bases of the junction left unmatched. Here the CDR3 DNA reads TGCGCCAGCAGCCTGACAGGGCGTAGTTTGGGGTCCTATAATTCACCCCTCCACTTT. Translated, it gives CASSLTGRSLGSYNSPLHF. Using reference TRBV5-1 and TRBJ1-6 for the parts outside the CDR3, the full variable domain is KAGVTQTPRYLIKTRGQQVTLSCSPISGHRSVSWYQQTPGQGLQFLFEYFSETQRNKGNFPGRFSGRQFSNSRSEMNVSTLELGDSALYLCASSLTGRSLGSYNSPLHFGNGTRLTVT.

In DNA form, the CDR3 reads TGTGCCAGCAGCCTCCCGACAGTTAACTATGGCTACACCTTC. Translating gives CASSLPTVNYGYTF. The chain recombines TRBV7-2 with TRBJ1-2; weak D call: TRBD1 (5 bases). Trimming cost V 5 bases and J 1 base, with 11 bases left between them. CDR1 SGHTA and CDR2 FQGNSA come from the germline V gene. The CDR3 is 14 residues long.

The rearrangement joins TRBV5-6 to TRBJ2-1, with D possibly matching TRBD2 (5 bases). This CDR3 region has 15 residues. Germline V gene sequence: CDR1 SGHDT, CDR2 YYEEEE. Trimming cost V 2 bases and J 1 base, with 10 bases left between them. The CDR3 region is CASSFSGLSYNEQFF. In DNA, the CDR3 is TGTGCCAGCAGCTTCTCGGGGTTATCCTACAATGAGCAGTTCTTC.

This clone was counted only a few times. CDR3 sequence reads: CASSQETGGGNQPQHF. In DNA, the CDR3 is TGCGCCAGCAGCCAAGAGACGGGGGGCGGCAATCAGCCCCAGCATTTT. The chain combines TRBV4-1 with TRBJ1-5, with D possibly TRBD1 on 6 matching bases. Between the trimmed V and J ends, which lost 0 bases and 2 bases, there was a span of 11 bases. Germline V gene data show CDR1 as MGHRA and CDR2 as YSYEKL. This CDR3 is 16 amino acids long.

The chain has TRBV10-2 and TRBJ1-5, with D uncertain. Germline CDR1 and CDR2: WSHSY and SAAADI. The CDR3 length is 14 residues. Trimming pared 2 bases from V and 0 bases from J, leaving 5 bases between. Here the CDR3 DNA reads TGCGCCAGCAGTGAGGTACATAGCAATCAGCCCCAGCATTTT. Amino acids: CASSEVHSNQPQHF.

In its sample, this clone was seen a few times. J is TRBJ1-5 and V is TRBV6-6; TRBD1 matches 10 bases. Trimming at V came to 4 bases and at J to 7 bases, leaving 7 bases not matched to a gene. CDR1 and CDR2 from the germline V gene are MNHNY and SVGAGI (reference sequence). The length of the CDR3 is 15 residues. CDR3 sequence: CASSWTGGGGQPQHF. As DNA, the CDR3 is TGTGCCAGCAGTTGGACAGGGGGTGGGGGACAGCCCCAGCATTTT.

The CDR3 spells CASSPREGHEQYF. In nucleotides, the CDR3 is TGTGCCAGCAGCCCCCGTGAGGGCCACGAGCAGTACTTC. J is TRBJ2-7 and V is TRBV9; D possibly corresponds to TRBD2 (5 bases). The CDR3 contains 13 residues. V lost 4 bases and J lost 5, with 13 bases in between. In germline, CDR1 is SGDLS, CDR2 YYNGEE.

This clone has only a few counts. CDR3 coding DNA: TGCGCCAGCAGTTACAGGGGGAACACTGAAGCTTTCTTT. This codes for CASSYRGNTEAFF. V gene TRBV5-1 combines with J gene TRBJ1-1; 7 nucleotides align to TRBD1. The CDR3 is 13 residues long. Losses at the gene ends were 5 bases for V and 1 base for J; bases not matched to a gene: 2. CDR1 and CDR2 from the germline V gene are SGHRS and YFSETQ.